The 13 T cell receptor beta chains below all came from one sample that was sequenced in a study of cytomegalovirus exposure and HLA in healthy donors. It was with 60 Vbeta and 13 Jbeta primers that the PCR ran. The repertoire was sequenced with immunoSEQ multiplex PCR; TCRdb's copy has only in-frame clones and lacks some. The table lists some 150,000 clones, roughly 79% of them singletons, with 2% to 2.5% in the top ten. Specimen: PBMCs. The receptor source for this set is a woman aged 25 to 39 in good health and CMV-seropositive.

As concerns this clone: This sample also contains other DNA sequences that code for the same CDR3. The V and J genes are TRBV6-6 and TRBJ2-5; 7 bases fit TRBD1. The J segment lost 1 base and the V segment lost 5 bases, leaving 4 bases of the junction unmatched. The CDR3 contains 14 residues. CDR1 is MNHNY and CDR2 is SVGAGI in the germline V gene (reference sequence). CDR3 in amino acids: CASSRDRVQETQYF. The CDR3 nucleotides read TGTGCCAGCAGTCGTGACAGGGTCCAAGAGACCCAGTACTTC.

The rearrangement joins TRBV27 to TRBJ1-1, with 9 bases that match TRBD1. CDR1 is MNHEY and CDR2 is SMNVEV in the germline V gene (reference sequence). The trim removed 2 bases at V and 1 base at J, leaving 8 bases unmatched. This CDR3 is 17 amino acids long. The DNA of the CDR3 is TGTGCCAGCAGTTTAACCACAGGGGGCTTCGGGAACACTGAAGCTTTCTTT. This codes for CASSLTTGGFGNTEAFF.

The table lists this clone with a count of one. The V call is TRBV29-1, the J call TRBJ1-1; 10 nucleotides align to TRBD1. CDR1 and CDR2 from the germline V gene are SQVTM and ANQGSEA. After removal of 7 bases from V and 5 bases from J, the junction contained 7 bases not matched to a gene. CDR3 length: 13 residues. The CDR3 bases are TGCAGCGGGACAGGGGGTGTGGCGACTGAAGCTTTCTTT. Amino acids: CSGTGGVATEAFF.

This chain connects TRBV14 to TRBJ2-7; the D is unclear. CDR1 is SGHDN and CDR2 is FVKESK in the germline V gene. Trimming stripped 1 base from V and 3 bases from J, with 7 bases between. The CDR3 sequence is 13 residues long. The CDR3 spells CASSQGYGYEQYF. The CDR3 DNA sequence: TGTGCCAGCAGCCAAGGATACGGCTACGAGCAGTACTTC.

The chain has TRBV28 and TRBJ2-2, with 9 bases identical to TRBD1. This CDR3 is built from 14 residues. Germline V gives CDR1 MDHEN, CDR2 SYDVKM. Trimming removed 6 bases from V and 4 bases from J; junction bases left unmatched: 3. The CDR3 DNA is TGTGCCAGCAGCGGGACAGGGAGCACCGGGGAGCTGTTTTTT. Translating it yields CASSGTGSTGELFF.

V gene TRBV4-3 combines with J gene TRBJ2-1; 12 nucleotides line up with TRBD1. There are 15 residues in the CDR3. Looked up from germline, CDR1 is LGHNA and CDR2 is YSLEER. V shed 5 bases and J 8 bases; nucleotides not matched to a gene: 7. The CDR3 DNA reads TGCGCCAGCAGCAGTATGGGGACAGGGGGCCATGAGCAGTTCTTC. Amino acid sequence: CASSSMGTGGHEQFF.

This chain links TRBV5-1 with TRBJ1-1; maybe TRBD1 (6 bases). Germline values: CDR1 SGHRS, CDR2 YFSETQ. V was shortened by 1 base and J by 3 bases, with 19 bases between the two germline ends. This CDR3 is built from 17 residues. The CDR3 sequence is CASSLIPGDGGDTEAFF. The CDR3 DNA reads as TGCGCCAGCAGCTTGATCCCAGGGGATGGGGGGGACACTGAAGCTTTCTTT.

There are a few counts of this clone. V gene TRBV18 combines with J gene TRBJ1-3; perhaps TRBD1 as D (6 bases). The germline V gene has CDR1 KGHSH and CDR2 LQKENI. The CDR3 totals 17 residues. Trimming left V 3 bases short and J 0 bases short, with 15 bases between. CDR3 bases: TGTGCCAGCTCACCCATACGAGGGGGTTTCTCTGGAAACACCATATATTTT. This codes for CASSPIRGGFSGNTIYF.

The chain links TRBV2 to TRBJ2-1; 12 positions agree with TRBD2. Germline CDR1 and CDR2: SNHLY and FYNNEI. The J segment lost 9 bases and the V segment lost 4 bases, leaving 7 bases of the junction unmatched. The CDR3 contains 15 residues. CDR3 sequence (DNA): TGTGCCAGCAGTGCGCTAGCGGGAGGGTATGGTGAGCAGTTCTTC. This gives the protein CASSALAGGYGEQFF.

This chain links TRBV19 with TRBJ2-1; TRBD1 aligns across 7 bases. Germline V gene lookup returns CDR1 LNHDA and CDR2 SQIVND (reference sequence). The CDR3 runs 17 residues. J lost 0 bases, V lost 1 base, and 6 bases had no gene match. This CDR3 is CASSIGKTGSSYNEQFF. For the CDR3, the DNA is TGTGCCAGTAGTATAGGGAAGACAGGGAGCTCCTACAATGAGCAGTTCTTC.

This clone was detected only a few times. As DNA, the CDR3 is TGTGCCAGCACCTTCGTAGACTCTGGAAACACCATATATTTT. Protein sequence: CASTFVDSGNTIYF. The chain has TRBV7-9 and TRBJ1-3; no clear D. Germline V gene lookup returns CDR1 SEHNR and CDR2 FQNEAQ (reference sequence). CDR3 size: 14 residues. V was trimmed by 7 bases and J by 0 bases, leaving 10 bases between them.

The chain couples TRBV7-9 to TRBJ1-2; perhaps TRBD1 as D (6 bases). Between the trimmed V and J ends, which lost 5 bases and 0 bases, there was a span of 16 bases. CDR3 length equals 16 residues. CDR1 and CDR2 (germline): SEHNR, FQNEAQ (reference sequence). The CDR3 loop is CASSATDRKANYGYTF. In DNA, the CDR3 is TGTGCCAGCAGCGCCACGGACAGAAAAGCTAACTATGGCTACACCTTC.

The chain's CDR3 is CATSNGGGYDEQFF. In nucleotides, the CDR3 is TGCGCCACCTCTAACGGGGGGGGTTATGATGAGCAGTTCTTC. The chain joins TRBV5-1 to TRBJ2-1; TRBD2 agrees at 8 bases. V shed 9 bases and J 8 bases; nucleotides not matched to a gene: 13. Germline CDR1 and CDR2: SGHRS and YFSETQ. The CDR3 has 14 amino acids.